What follows is one T cell receptor (beta chain) and its context. This sample is part of a study of tumor-infiltrating lymphocytes in primary liver carcinoma. CDR1 GTSNPN and CDR2 SVGIG come from the germline V gene (reference sequence). The CDR3 sequence is 13 residues long. Trimming shortened V by 2 bases and J by 2 bases, and 4 bases separated the two germline ends. From around 500 ng total RNA, TCR beta cDNA was generated with a primer in the constant region. Slightly modified ARM-PCR served as the procedure for the TCR beta libraries. These libraries came from three rounds of nested multiplex PCR. A C-beta reverse primer was combined with TRBV1-TRBV30 forward primers in the first two PCR rounds, and each round had approximately 9 cycles. TCRdb passed the multiplex PCR reads through MiXCR, listing each CDR3 protein once. Of some 110,000 distinct CDR3 sequences in the sample, 60% to 75% were seen once.

Co-extracting RNA and DNA was done with roughly 18-32 mg of unsorted bulk tissue as input. This clonotype originated in a woman aged 60-70 years with primary liver carcinoma and hepatitis B virus infection. The chain couples TRBV30 to TRBJ2-6, with D uncertain. Source material: liver tumor tissue from sampling region 3. The subset here: tumor region T3, left-lateral pole. CDR3 nucleotide sequence: TGTGCCTGGAGTATACCTGGGGCCAACGTCCTGACTTTC. It specifies CAWSIPGANVLTF.